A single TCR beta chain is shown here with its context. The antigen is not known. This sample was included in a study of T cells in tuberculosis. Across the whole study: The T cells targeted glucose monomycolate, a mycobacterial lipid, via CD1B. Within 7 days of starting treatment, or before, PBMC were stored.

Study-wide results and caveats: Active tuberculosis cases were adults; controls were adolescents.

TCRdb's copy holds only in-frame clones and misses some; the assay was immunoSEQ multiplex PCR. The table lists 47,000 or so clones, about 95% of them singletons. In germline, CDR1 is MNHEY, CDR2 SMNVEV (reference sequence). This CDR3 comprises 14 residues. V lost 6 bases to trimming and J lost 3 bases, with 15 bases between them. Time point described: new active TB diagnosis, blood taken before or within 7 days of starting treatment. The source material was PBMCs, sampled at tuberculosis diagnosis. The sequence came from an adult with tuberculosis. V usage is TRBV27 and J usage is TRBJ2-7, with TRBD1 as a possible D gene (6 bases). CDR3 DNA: TGTGCCAGCAGCGCTCGGACAGAGAGCTACGAGCAGTACTTC. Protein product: CASSARTESYEQYF.